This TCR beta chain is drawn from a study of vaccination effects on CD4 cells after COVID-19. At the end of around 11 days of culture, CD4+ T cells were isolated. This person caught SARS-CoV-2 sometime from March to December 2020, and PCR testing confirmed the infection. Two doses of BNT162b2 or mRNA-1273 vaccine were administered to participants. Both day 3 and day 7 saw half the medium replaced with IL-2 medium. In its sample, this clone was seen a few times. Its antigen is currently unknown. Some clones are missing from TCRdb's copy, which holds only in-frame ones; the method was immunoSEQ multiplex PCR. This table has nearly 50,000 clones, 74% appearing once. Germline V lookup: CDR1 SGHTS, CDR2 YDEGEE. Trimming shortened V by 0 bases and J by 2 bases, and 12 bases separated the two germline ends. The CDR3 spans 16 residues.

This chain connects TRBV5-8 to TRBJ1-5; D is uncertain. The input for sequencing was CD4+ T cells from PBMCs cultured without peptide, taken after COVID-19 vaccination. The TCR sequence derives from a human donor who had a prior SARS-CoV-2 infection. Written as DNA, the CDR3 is TGTGCCAGCAGCTTGGCCAAGGGTCGGGGCAATCAGCCCCAGCATTTT. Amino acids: CASSLAKGRGNQPQHF.